The rows below give T cell receptor beta chains drawn from one sample of a study of radiotherapy plus CTLA-4 blockade in lung cancer. Only in-frame clones appear in the TCRdb table, and some are missing; sequencing was by immunoSEQ multiplex PCR. The sample lists tens of thousands of clones, around 79% occurring once. The sample consisted of peripheral blood, taken from a patient treated with radiotherapy plus ipilimumab. These receptors were obtained from a human donor with non-small cell lung cancer who had stable disease on radiotherapy plus ipilimumab. Both conserved end residues are part of each CDR3. D genes are given only for firm matches. A clone size is listed for some rows: how often the clone was seen (once, few, many), or a class if it is expanded.

J | V | size | length | D | CDR3 | DNA
TRBJ1-2 | TRBV6-6 | . | 14 | . | CASSYSIGIYGYTF | TGTGCCAGCAGTTACTCGATTGGTATCTATGGCTACACCTTC
TRBJ1-1 | TRBV7-2 | . | 11 | . | CASSLATEAFF | TGTGCCAGCAGCTTGGCGACTGAAGCTTTCTTT
TRBJ1-1 | TRBV5-4 | . | 15 | . | CASSGPGRQNTEAFF | TGTGCCAGCAGCGGCCCCGGCCGCCAAAACACTGAAGCTTTCTTT
TRBJ2-1 | TRBV19 | . | 14 | . | CASSAIGSSNEQFF | TGTGCCAGTAGTGCCATAGGGAGTTCCAATGAGCAGTTCTTC
TRBJ2-7 | TRBV19 | . | 14 | . | CASSITELGYEQYF | TGTGCCAGTAGTATTACGGAGTTAGGCTACGAGCAGTACTTC
TRBJ1-2 | TRBV18 | . | 15 | . | CASSSDSIQLRGYTF | TGTGCCAGCTCATCGGACAGTATCCAACTCAGGGGCTACACCTTC
TRBJ2-3 | TRBV4-3 | . | 15 | TRBD1 | CASSRLRGNVDTQYF | TGCGCCAGCAGCCGTCTCAGGGGGAACGTGGATACGCAGTATTTT
TRBJ1-1 | TRBV30 | . | 16 | . | CAWSVKSAGLNTEAFF | TGTGCCTGGAGTGTAAAGTCGGCGGGTCTGAACACTGAAGCTTTCTTT
TRBJ1-5 | TRBV5-4 | . | 17 | . | CASSVYTGPQSNQPQHF | TGTGCCAGCAGCGTGTATACAGGGCCCCAGAGCAATCAGCCCCAGCATTTT
TRBJ2-7 | TRBV11-2 | . | 14 | . | CASSLAPEPYEQYF | TGTGCCAGCAGCTTAGCCCCAGAGCCCTACGAGCAGTACTTC
TRBJ1-1 | TRBV5-6 | . | 17 | TRBD1 | CASSLGDRRLMNTEAFF | TGTGCCAGCAGCCTGGGGGACAGGAGGCTCATGAACACTGAAGCTTTCTTT
TRBJ1-1 | TRBV6-5 | . | 15 | . | CASSYSIGTAHEAFF | TGTGCCAGCAGTTACTCGATCGGTACGGCCCATGAAGCTTTCTTT
TRBJ2-2 | TRBV10-2 | . | 13 | . | CASVPTITGELFF | TGCGCCAGCGTCCCCACTATTACCGGGGAGCTGTTTTTT
TRBJ1-2 | TRBV30 | . | 15 | . | CAWSTGAGPPYGYTF | TGTGCCTGGAGTACGGGGGCAGGACCCCCCTATGGCTACACCTTC
TRBJ1-3 | TRBV2 | . | 15 | . | CASSVSSLSGNTIYF | TGTGCCAGCAGTGTAAGCAGCCTTTCTGGAAACACCATATATTTT
TRBJ1-5 | TRBV10-3 | . | 14 | . | CAISVGGGNQPQHF | TGTGCCATCAGTGTGGGGGGTGGCAATCAGCCCCAGCATTTT
TRBJ2-3 | TRBV7-8 | . | 14 | . | CASSLGLPTDTQYF | TGTGCCAGCAGCTTAGGCCTACCCACAGATACGCAGTATTTT
TRBJ1-6 | TRBV6-5 | . | 15 | . | CASSYAGAPDSPLHF | TGTGCCAGCAGTTACGCCGGCGCCCCGGATTCACCCCTCCACTTT
TRBJ1-2 | TRBV19 | few | 18 | . | CASSPGDSTRGRLGGYTF | TGTGCCAGTAGCCCCGGCGATTCTACACGGGGACGCCTCGGTGGCTACACCTTC
TRBJ2-5 | TRBV5-4 | few | 13 | TRBD2 | CASSGLDQETQYF | TGTGCCAGCTCGGGACTAGATCAAGAGACCCAGTACTTC
TRBJ2-1 | TRBV5-4 | . | 14 | TRBD1 | CASSLLTGHNEQFF | TGTGCCAGCAGCTTGCTGACAGGGCACAATGAGCAGTTCTTC
TRBJ2-4 | TRBV19 | . | 14 | . | CASSIGLNRDIQYF | TGTGCCAGTAGTATCGGCTTAAACAGAGACATTCAGTACTTC
TRBJ1-2 | TRBV4-1 | few | 17 | TRBD1 | CASSQVPGGQGLFGYTF | TGCGCCAGCAGCCAAGTTCCAGGGGGACAGGGGTTGTTCGGCTACACCTTC
TRBJ2-7 | TRBV6-6 | . | 13 | . | CASEGQTTYEQYF | TGTGCCAGCGAAGGACAGACAACCTACGAGCAGTACTTC
TRBJ1-2 | TRBV11-1 | . | 13 | . | CASSRTDNYGYTF | TGTGCCAGCAGCCGGACAGATAACTATGGCTACACCTTC
TRBJ1-5 | TRBV29-1 | . | 15 | TRBD1 | CSVVMEGQGGQPQHF | TGCAGCGTTGTAATGGAGGGACAGGGAGGTCAGCCCCAGCATTTT
TRBJ1-4 | TRBV29-1 | . | 14 | . | CSVKLGATNEKLFF | TGCAGCGTTAAATTGGGGGCCACTAATGAAAAACTGTTTTTT
TRBJ1-5 | TRBV6-1 | . | 13 | . | CASIETANQPQHF | TGTGCCTCCATAGAAACAGCTAATCAGCCCCAGCATTTT
TRBJ1-5 | TRBV19 | . | 15 | . | CASSIPQTLLQPQHF | TGTGCCAGTAGTATCCCCCAGACTCTTCTTCAGCCCCAGCATTTT
TRBJ1-2 | TRBV6-5 | . | 15 | TRBD1 | CASTRQGWDDYGYTF | TGTGCCAGCACCCGACAGGGGTGGGATGACTATGGCTACACCTTC
TRBJ2-1 | TRBV5-1 | . | 15 | . | CASSLGLAGTDEQFF | TGCGCCAGCAGCTTGGGGCTTGCGGGGACGGATGAGCAGTTCTTC
TRBJ1-4 | TRBV15 | . | 14 | . | CATSRDGGNEKLFF | TGTGCCACCAGCAGAGACGGCGGGAATGAAAAACTGTTTTTT
TRBJ2-1 | TRBV7-3 | . | 12 | . | CASSLGYNEQFF | TGTGCCAGCAGCTTGGGCTACAATGAGCAGTTCTTC
TRBJ1-2 | TRBV5-5 | . | 15 | TRBD1 | CASSLVQGSGYGYTF | TGTGCCAGCAGCTTGGTACAGGGGAGTGGCTATGGCTACACCTTC
TRBJ1-1 | TRBV14 | . | 17 | TRBD1 | CASSQEFPGQGNTEAFF | TGTGCCAGCAGCCAAGAGTTTCCGGGACAGGGGAACACTGAAGCTTTCTTT
TRBJ2-1 | TRBV27 | once | 13 | . | CASSRLQPSEQFF | TGTGCCAGCAGCCGACTCCAACCGAGTGAGCAGTTCTTC
TRBJ2-1 | TRBV7-3 | few | 15 | . | CASSLQRSYYNEQFF | TGTGCCAGCAGCTTACAGCGCTCCTACTACAATGAGCAGTTCTTC
TRBJ1-2 | TRBV6-5 | . | 12 | . | CASRQGSYGYTF | TGTGCCAGCAGACAGGGTTCCTATGGCTACACCTTC
TRBJ1-5 | TRBV23-1 | . | 16 | . | CASSHAQGGSNQPQHF | TGCGCCAGCAGTCACGCACAGGGAGGAAGCAATCAGCCCCAGCATTTT
TRBJ1-5 | TRBV7-2 | . | 12 | . | CASSLERGPQHF | TGTGCCAGCAGCTTAGAGAGGGGGCCCCAGCATTTT
TRBJ1-4 | TRBV7-2 | . | 13 | . | CASSLNSGEKLFF | TGTGCCAGCAGCTTGAACAGCGGCGAAAAACTGTTTTTT
TRBJ2-5 | TRBV10-1 | . | 13 | . | CASSVGHQETQYF | TGCGCCAGCAGTGTAGGCCATCAAGAGACCCAGTACTTC
TRBJ1-5 | TRBV7-8 | . | 15 | . | CASSIHDRTNQPQHF | TGTGCCAGCAGCATACACGACAGGACAAATCAGCCCCAGCATTTT
TRBJ2-2 | TRBV6-5 | . | 13 | . | CASSYSPTGELFF | TGTGCCAGCAGTTATTCGCCCACCGGGGAGCTGTTTTTT
TRBJ2-7 | TRBV7-8 | . | 14 | . | CASSPRQEGAEQYF | TGTGCCAGCAGCCCTCGGCAGGAGGGAGCCGAGCAGTACTTC
TRBJ2-2 | TRBV7-9 | . | 15 | . | CASSWADANTGELFF | TGTGCCAGCAGCTGGGCGGATGCGAACACCGGGGAGCTGTTTTTT
TRBJ1-2 | TRBV13 | . | 13 | TRBD1 | CASSLQGDYGYTF | TGTGCCAGCAGCTTACAGGGGGACTATGGCTACACCTTC
TRBJ1-5 | TRBV7-9 | . | 14 | TRBD1 | CASSLTGGNQPQHF | TGTGCCAGCAGTTTGACAGGGGGGAATCAGCCCCAGCATTTT
TRBJ2-7 | TRBV6-5 | . | 13 | . | CASRDGQNYEQYF | TGTGCCAGCAGGGACGGACAGAACTACGAGCAGTACTTC
TRBJ1-1 | TRBV11-3 | . | 14 | . | CASSATGPVTEAFF | TGTGCCAGCAGCGCTACGGGACCGGTAACTGAAGCTTTCTTT
TRBJ2-1 | TRBV10-2 | . | 20 | TRBD2 | CASSGRGTSGGPFSYNEQFF | TGCGCCAGCAGTGGTAGAGGGACTAGCGGGGGACCCTTCTCCTACAATGAGCAGTTCTTC
TRBJ1-5 | TRBV5-1 | once | 14 | . | CASSLAGGNQPQHF | TGCGCCAGCAGCTTAGCAGGGGGCAATCAGCCCCAGCATTTT